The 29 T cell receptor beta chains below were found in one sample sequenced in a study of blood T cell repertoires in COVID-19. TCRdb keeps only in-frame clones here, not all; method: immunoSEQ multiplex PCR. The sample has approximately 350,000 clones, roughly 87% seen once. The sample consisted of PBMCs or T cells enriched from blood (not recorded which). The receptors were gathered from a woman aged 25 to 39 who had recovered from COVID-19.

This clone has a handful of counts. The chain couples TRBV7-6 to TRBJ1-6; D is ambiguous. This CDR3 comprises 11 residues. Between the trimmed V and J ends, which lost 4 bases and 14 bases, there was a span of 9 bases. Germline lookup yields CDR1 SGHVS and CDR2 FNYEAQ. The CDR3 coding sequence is TGTGCCAGCAGCTCGGGTGTAACCCTCCACTTT. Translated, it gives CASSSGVTLHF.

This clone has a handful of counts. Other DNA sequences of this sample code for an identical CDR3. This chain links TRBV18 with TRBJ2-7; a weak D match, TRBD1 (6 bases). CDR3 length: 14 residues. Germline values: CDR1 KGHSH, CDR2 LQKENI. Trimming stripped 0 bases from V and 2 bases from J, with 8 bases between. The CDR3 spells CASSPPTGPYEQYF. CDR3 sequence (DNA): TGTGCCAGCTCACCACCGACAGGTCCCTACGAGCAGTACTTC. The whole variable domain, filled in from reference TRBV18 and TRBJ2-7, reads NAGVMQNPRHLVRRRGQEARLRCSPMKGHSHVYWYRQLPEEGLKFMVYLQKENIIDESGMPKERFSAEFPKEGPSILRIQQVVRGDSAAYFCASSPPTGPYEQYFGPGTRLTVT.

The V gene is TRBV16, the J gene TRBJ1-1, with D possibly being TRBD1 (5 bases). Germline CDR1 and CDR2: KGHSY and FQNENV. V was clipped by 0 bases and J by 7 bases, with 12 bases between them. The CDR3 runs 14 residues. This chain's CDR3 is CASSQSPGNNEAFF. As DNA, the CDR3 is TGTGCCAGCAGCCAATCTCCAGGGAATAATGAAGCTTTCTTT. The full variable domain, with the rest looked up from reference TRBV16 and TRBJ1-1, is GEEVAQTPKHLVRGEGQKAKLYCAPIKGHSYVFWYQQVLKNEFKFLISFQNENVFDETGMPKERFSAKCLPNSPCSLEIQATKLEDSAVYFCASSQSPGNNEAFFGQGTRLTVV.

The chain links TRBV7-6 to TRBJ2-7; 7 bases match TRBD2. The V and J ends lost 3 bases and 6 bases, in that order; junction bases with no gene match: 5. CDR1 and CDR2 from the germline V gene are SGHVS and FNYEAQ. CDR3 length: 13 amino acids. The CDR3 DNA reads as TGTGCCAGCAGCTTGCGGGAGTCGGGCGAGCAGTACTTC. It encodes CASSLRESGEQYF.

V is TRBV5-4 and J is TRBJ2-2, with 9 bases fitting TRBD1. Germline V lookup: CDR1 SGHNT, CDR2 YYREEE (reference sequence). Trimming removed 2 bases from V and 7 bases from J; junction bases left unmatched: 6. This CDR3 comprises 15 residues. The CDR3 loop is CASSFRTGEIGELFF. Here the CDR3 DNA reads TGTGCCAGCAGCTTTCGGACAGGGGAGATCGGGGAGCTGTTTTTT.

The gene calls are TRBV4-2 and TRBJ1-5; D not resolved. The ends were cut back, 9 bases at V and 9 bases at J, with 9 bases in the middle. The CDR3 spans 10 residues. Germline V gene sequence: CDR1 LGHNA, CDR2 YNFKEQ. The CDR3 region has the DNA TGTGCCAGGACCGTTAGGCCCCAGCATTTT. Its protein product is CARTVRPQHF.

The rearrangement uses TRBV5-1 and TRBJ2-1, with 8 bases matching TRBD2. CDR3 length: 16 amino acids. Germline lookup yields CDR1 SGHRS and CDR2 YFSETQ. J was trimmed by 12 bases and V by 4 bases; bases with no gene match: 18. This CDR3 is CASSNVAGPAQGGQFF. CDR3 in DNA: TGCGCCAGCAGCAATGTAGCGGGACCCGCCCAGGGTGGGCAGTTCTTC. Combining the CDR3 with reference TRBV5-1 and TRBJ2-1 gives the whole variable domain KAGVTQTPRYLIKTRGQQVTLSCSPISGHRSVSWYQQTPGQGLQFLFEYFSETQRNKGNFPGRFSGRQFSNSRSEMNVSTLELGDSALYLCASSNVAGPAQGGQFFGPGTRLTVL.

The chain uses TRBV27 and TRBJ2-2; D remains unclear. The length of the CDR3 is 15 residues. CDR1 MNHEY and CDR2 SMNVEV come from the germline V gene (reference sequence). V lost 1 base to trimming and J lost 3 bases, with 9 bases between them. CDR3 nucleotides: TGTGCCAGCAGTTTATATGGCCCCTACACCGGGGAGCTGTTTTTT. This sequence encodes CASSLYGPYTGELFF.

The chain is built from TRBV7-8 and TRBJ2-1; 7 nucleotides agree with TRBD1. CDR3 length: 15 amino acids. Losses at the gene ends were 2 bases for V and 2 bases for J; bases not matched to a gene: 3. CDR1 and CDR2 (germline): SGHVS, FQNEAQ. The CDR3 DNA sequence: TGTGCCAGCAGCTTAACAGGGGACCCCTACAATGAGCAGTTCTTC. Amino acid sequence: CASSLTGDPYNEQFF.

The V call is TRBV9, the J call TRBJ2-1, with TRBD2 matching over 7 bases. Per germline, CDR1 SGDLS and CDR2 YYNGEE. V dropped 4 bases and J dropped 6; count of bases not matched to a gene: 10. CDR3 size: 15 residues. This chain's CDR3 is CASSLGLGDLNEQFF. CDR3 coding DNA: TGTGCCAGCAGCCTTGGACTAGGGGATCTCAATGAGCAGTTCTTC.

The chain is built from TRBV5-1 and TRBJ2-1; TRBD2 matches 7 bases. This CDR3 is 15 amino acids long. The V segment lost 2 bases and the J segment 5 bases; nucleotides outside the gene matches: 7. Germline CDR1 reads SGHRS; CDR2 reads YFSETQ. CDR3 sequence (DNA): TGCGCCAGCAGCTTACTAGCGCGAGGGGACAATGAGCAGTTCTTC. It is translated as CASSLLARGDNEQFF.

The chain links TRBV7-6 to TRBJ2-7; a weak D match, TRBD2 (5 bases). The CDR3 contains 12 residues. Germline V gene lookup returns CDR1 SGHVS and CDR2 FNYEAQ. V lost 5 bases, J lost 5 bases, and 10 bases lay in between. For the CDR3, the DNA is TGTGCCAGCAGCGACACTAGGGACGAGCAGTACTTC. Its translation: CASSDTRDEQYF.

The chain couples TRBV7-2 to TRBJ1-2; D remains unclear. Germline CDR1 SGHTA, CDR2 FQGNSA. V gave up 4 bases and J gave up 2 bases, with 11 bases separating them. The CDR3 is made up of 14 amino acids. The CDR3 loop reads CASSSAVVNYGYTF. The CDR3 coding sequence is TGTGCCAGCAGCTCCGCGGTGGTAAACTATGGCTACACCTTC.

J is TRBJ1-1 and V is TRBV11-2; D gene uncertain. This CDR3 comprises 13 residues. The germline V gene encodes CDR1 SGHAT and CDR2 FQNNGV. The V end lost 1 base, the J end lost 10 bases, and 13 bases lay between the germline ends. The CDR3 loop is CASSLALNGGAFF. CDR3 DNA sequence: TGTGCCAGCAGCTTAGCACTTAATGGTGGAGCTTTCTTT.

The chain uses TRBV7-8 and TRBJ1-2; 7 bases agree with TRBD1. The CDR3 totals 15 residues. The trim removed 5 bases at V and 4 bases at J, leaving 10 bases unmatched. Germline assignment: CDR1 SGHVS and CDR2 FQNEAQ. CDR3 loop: CASSHSPGQRYGYTF. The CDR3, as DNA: TGTGCCAGCAGCCATTCCCCGGGACAGCGCTATGGCTACACCTTC.

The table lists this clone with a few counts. This CDR3 is CAWSVGTGVYEQYF. The CDR3 DNA reads as TGTGCCTGGAGTGTAGGGACAGGAGTCTACGAGCAGTACTTC. The chain links TRBV30 to TRBJ2-7; 8 nucleotides align to TRBD1. Germline V CDR1 and CDR2: GTSNPN, SVGIG (reference sequence). This CDR3 comprises 14 residues. Losses at the gene ends were 0 bases for V and 3 bases for J; bases not matched to a gene: 4.

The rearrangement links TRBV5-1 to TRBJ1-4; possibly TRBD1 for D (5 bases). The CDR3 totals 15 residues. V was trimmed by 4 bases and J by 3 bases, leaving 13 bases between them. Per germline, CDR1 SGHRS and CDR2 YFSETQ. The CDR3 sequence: CASSPQGRPNEKLFF. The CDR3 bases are TGCGCCAGCAGCCCTCAGGGTCGGCCTAATGAAAAACTGTTTTTT.

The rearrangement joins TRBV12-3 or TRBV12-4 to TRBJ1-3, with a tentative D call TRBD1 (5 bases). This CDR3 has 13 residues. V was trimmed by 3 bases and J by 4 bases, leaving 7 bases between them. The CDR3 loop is CASSLRGGNTIYF. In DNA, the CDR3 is TGTGCCAGCAGTTTGCGGGGGGGAAACACCATATATTTT.

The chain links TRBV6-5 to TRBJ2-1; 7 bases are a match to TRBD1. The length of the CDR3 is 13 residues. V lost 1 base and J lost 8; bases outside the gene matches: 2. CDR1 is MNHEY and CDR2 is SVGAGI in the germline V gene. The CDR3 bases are TGTGCCAGCAGTTACTACACAGGGGATGAGCAGTTCTTC. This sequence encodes CASSYYTGDEQFF.

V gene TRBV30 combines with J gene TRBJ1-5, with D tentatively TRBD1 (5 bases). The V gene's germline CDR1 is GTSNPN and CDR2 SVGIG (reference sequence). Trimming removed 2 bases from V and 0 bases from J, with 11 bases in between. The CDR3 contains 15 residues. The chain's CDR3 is CAWSLAGVSNQPQHF. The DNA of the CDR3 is TGTGCCTGGAGTTTAGCGGGGGTTAGCAATCAGCCCCAGCATTTT.

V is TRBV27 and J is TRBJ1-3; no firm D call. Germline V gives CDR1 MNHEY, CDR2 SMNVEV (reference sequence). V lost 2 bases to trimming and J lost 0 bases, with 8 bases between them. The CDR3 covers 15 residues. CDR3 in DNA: TGTGCCAGCAGTTTAGGCCTGTACTCTGGAAACACCATATATTTT. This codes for CASSLGLYSGNTIYF.

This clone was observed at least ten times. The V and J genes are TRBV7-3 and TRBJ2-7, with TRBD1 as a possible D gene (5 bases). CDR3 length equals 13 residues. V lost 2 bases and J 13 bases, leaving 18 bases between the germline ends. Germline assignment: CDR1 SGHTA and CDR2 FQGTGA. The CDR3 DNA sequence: TGTGCCAGCAGCTTAGGTCACAGGAAGGCCCCATACTTC. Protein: CASSLGHRKAPYF.

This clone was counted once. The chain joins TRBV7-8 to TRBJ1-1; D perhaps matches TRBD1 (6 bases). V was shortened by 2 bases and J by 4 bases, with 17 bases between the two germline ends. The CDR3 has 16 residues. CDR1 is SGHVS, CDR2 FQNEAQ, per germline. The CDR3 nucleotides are TGTGCCAGCAGCTTAATGGGCAGGGGCGCTGGCACTGAAGCTTTCTTT. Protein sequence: CASSLMGRGAGTEAFF.

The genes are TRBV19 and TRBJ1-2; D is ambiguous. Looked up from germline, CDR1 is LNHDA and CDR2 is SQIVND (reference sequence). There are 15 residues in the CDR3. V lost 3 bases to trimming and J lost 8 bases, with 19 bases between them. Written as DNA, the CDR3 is TGTGCCAGTAGTATCCCCCCCCCATCCCCGGGGGGCTACACCTTC. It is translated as CASSIPPPSPGGYTF.

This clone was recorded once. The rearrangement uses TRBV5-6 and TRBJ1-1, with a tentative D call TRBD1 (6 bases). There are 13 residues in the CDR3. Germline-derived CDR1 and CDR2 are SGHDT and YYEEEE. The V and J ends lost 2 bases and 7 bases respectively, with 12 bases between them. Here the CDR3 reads CASSLNTGSEAFF. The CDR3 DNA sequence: TGTGCCAGCAGCTTAAACACAGGGAGTGAAGCTTTCTTT.

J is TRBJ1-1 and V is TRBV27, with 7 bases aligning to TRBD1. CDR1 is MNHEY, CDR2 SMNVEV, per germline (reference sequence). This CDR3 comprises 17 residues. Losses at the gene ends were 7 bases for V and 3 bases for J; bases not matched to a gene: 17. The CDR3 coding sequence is TGTGCCAGCACTCTTAGGGGACGAACAGGGGTGGACACTGAAGCTTTCTTT. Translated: CASTLRGRTGVDTEAFF.

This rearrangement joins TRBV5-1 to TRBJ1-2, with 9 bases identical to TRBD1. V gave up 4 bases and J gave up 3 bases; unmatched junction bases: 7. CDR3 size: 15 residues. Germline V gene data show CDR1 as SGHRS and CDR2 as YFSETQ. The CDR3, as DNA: TGCGCCAGCAGCCAAAGGACAGGGGTGGACTATGGCTACACCTTC. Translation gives CASSQRTGVDYGYTF.

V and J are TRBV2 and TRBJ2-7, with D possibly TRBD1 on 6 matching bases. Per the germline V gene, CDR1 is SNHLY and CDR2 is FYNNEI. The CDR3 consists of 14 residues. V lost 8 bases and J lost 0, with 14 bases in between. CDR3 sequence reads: CASGAGASSYEQYF. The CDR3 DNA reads TGTGCCAGCGGCGCAGGGGCGAGCTCCTACGAGCAGTACTTC.

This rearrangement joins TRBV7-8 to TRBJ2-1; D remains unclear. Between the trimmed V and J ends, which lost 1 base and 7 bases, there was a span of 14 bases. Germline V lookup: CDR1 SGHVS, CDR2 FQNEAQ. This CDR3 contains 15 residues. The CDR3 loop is CASSLVFKLENEQFF. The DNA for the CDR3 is TGTGCCAGCAGCTTAGTATTTAAATTGGAGAATGAGCAGTTCTTC.